The 2 T cell receptor beta chains below all came from one sample that was sequenced in a study of T cells in Graves' hyperthyroidism and ophthalmopathy. The CDR3 regions of TCR beta were amplified from RNA transcripts. The TCR CDR3 was amplified in a first-round RT-PCR using the HTBI primer set. Each CDR3 protein gets one entry after TCRdb re-called the multiplex PCR reads with MiXCR. Of some 350,000 distinct CDR3 sequences in the sample, less than 20% were seen once. Sequencing was performed on blood. These receptors were collected from a woman under 30 with Graves' hyperthyroidism that later progressed to Graves' ophthalmopathy.

This clonotype was seen only a few times. V is TRBV11-2 and J is TRBJ2-1; TRBD2 might be the D (5 bases). The CDR3 is made up of 17 amino acids. Germline loops: CDR1 SGHAT, CDR2 FQNNGV. Trimming shortened V by 3 bases and J by 0 bases, and 15 bases separated the two germline ends. The DNA for the CDR3 is TGTGCCAGCAGCTTTGCTTTTGCGGGTAGCTCCTACAATGAGCAGTTCTTC. Its protein is CASSFAFAGSSYNEQFF.

This clonotype was seen many times. J is TRBJ2-5 and V is TRBV20-1; TRBD2 matches at 14 bases. Looked up from germline, CDR1 is DFQATT and CDR2 is SNEGSKA (reference sequence). V was clipped by 4 bases and J by 2 bases; unmatched bases: 12. The CDR3 is 18 residues long. The CDR3 bases are TGCAGTGCTACTCAGACTAGCGGGAGGGTGATTGGTCAAGAGACCCAGTACTTC. Protein sequence: CSATQTSGRVIGQETQYF.